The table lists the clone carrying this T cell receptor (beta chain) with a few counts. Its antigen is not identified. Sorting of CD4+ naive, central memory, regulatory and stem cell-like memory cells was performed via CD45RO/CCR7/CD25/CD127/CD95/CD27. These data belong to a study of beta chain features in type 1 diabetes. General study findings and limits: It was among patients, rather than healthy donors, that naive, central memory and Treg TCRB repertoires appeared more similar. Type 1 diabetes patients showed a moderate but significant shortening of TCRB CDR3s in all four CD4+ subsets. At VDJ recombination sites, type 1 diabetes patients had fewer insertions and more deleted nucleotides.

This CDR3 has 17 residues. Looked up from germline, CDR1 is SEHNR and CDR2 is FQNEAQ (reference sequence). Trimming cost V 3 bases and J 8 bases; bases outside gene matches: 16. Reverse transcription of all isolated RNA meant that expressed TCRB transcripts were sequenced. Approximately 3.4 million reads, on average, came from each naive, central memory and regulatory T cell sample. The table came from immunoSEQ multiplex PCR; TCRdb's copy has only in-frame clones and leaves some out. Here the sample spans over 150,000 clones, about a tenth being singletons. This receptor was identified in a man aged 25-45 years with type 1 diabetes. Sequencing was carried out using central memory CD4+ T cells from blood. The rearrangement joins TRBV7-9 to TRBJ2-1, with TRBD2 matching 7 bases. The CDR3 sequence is CASSLVTSLILIDEQFF. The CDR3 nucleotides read TGTGCCAGCAGCTTGGTGACTAGCCTAATTTTGATCGATGAGCAGTTCTTC.